This T cell receptor (beta chain) was recovered during a study of shared T cell receptors in the human thymus (TCRdb year 2021). About the study as a whole: The study examined how self-reactive, shared T-cell receptor alpha chains are generated in the human thymus.

To note about this clone: The clone's antigen remains unknown. No base qualities exist here, and no much larger clone lies one base off it.

Libraries were built with the immunoSEQ multiplex PCR assay. TCRdb holds this immuneACCESS table with in-frame rearrangements only. Some clones are missing; in checked studies, unresolved V genes explain under half, and the rest has no known cause. The sample table shows about 660,000 clones, and 88% are seen once. The ten largest clones take up around 0.0099% of the sample. Cut back by 6 bases and 1 base, the V and J ends lie 9 bases apart. The CDR3 numbers 13 residues from cysteine through phenylalanine. CDR3 DNA only is kept here, 39 bases in frame from base 1. CDR1 is given as SGHAT and CDR2 as FQNNGV, both from the germline V gene. These same records also appear under a second study, on human thymus T cells. The second publication reports: Donors were immunologically healthy infants undergoing open corrective cardiac surgery for congenital heart defects in Finland. Thymus tissue was collected as surgical resects that were removed during corrective cardiac surgery. Biased V and J gene segment usage appeared to be present in both thymic and peripheral blood repertoires. Highly overlapping thymic TCR repertoires among unrelated individuals were reported in the related research. The study used roughly 8 infant thymus samples plus four related peripheral blood samples to characterize TCR alpha and beta repertoires. Donor ages ranged from about 7 to 244 days, and the cohort comprised five or six male and two female infants. After being mechanically released from the tissue, thymocytes were kept at -70 degrees C in pellets of about 8.5-30 million cells. A QIAsymphony instrument was used to extract genomic DNA from the frozen cell pellets. TCRB and TCRAD loci were amplified from a standardized quantity of quality-controlled genomic DNA using the immunoSEQ multiplex PCR assay. Amplicons spanned the V(D)J region at a length sufficient to cover the CDR3 and identify V and J genes. Through the commercial immunoSEQ service, the amplicons were sequenced on an Illumina platform. Primer bias and sequencing errors were corrected using previously described methods, and TCRAD and TCRB definitions followed the IMGT database. Analysis of the repertoires was done with immunoSEQ Analyzer 3.0 and VDJTools and included basic statistics, V/J segment usage, diversity estimates, rarefaction and pairwise overlap. Diversity was estimated with Chao1, ChaoE, Efron-Thisted, Shannon and inverse Simpson indices, and also on datasets down-sampled to the smallest sample. For repertoire overlap, CDR3 nucleotide sequence, V gene and J gene had to match strictly, and clustering was done by Jaccard-based multidimensional scaling. On average, thymus samples gave 750,000 to 950,000 unique TCRB clonotypes, whereas blood samples gave roughly 86,000.

The material sequenced was thymocytes. The sequence is built from TRBV11-2 and TRBJ2-5; TRBD2 is a weak D gene call, 5 bases matching. The receptor was derived from a boy in the first two years of life with a congenital heart defect. Donor details come from another sample of the same person, matched by shared clones. The CDR3 region: CASSCLAQETQYF. The DNA is TGTGCCAGCAGTTGCCTAGCCCAAGAGACCCAGTACTTC.